The 20 T cell receptor beta chains listed next were all sequenced from one sample in a study of blood T cell repertoires in COVID-19. Data came from immunoSEQ multiplex PCR; TCRdb stores just in-frame clones and leaves some out. The sample has approximately 190,000 clones, roughly 80% seen once. Source material: PBMCs or T cells enriched from blood (not recorded which). The receptors stem from a woman aged 60 to 75 with acute COVID-19.

The chain uses TRBV4-3 and TRBJ2-6; D is unclear. V lost 5 bases and J lost 0, with 11 bases in between. The CDR3 runs 16 residues. Germline CDR1 and CDR2: LGHNA and YSLEER. Here the CDR3 DNA reads TGCGCCAGCAGCTCTCAACTGGTCTCTGGGGCCAACGTCCTGACTTTC. Protein: CASSSQLVSGANVLTF.

The CDR3 protein is CASSVGGGAETQYF. The CDR3 DNA reads as TGTGCCAGCAGCGTAGGAGGGGGGGCCGAGACCCAGTACTTC. The chain employs TRBV9 and TRBJ2-5, with a tentative D call TRBD2 (7 bases). There are 14 residues in the CDR3. The V end was cut by 0 bases, the J end by 5 bases, with 11 bases between. Germline lookup yields CDR1 SGDLS and CDR2 YYNGEE.

This clone was observed a handful of times. The chain uses TRBV29-1 and TRBJ1-2; D call uncertain. V lost 6 bases to trimming and J lost 5 bases, with 16 bases between them. The CDR3 has 13 amino acids. CDR1 SQVTM and CDR2 ANQGSEA come from the germline V gene. The chain's CDR3 is CSVDGSRGYGYTF. The CDR3, as DNA: TGCAGCGTAGACGGGAGCCGAGGGTATGGCTACACCTTC. The full variable domain, its missing parts supplied by reference TRBV29-1 and TRBJ1-2, is SAVISQKPSRDICQRGTSLTIQCQVDSQVTMMFWYRQQPGQSLTLIATANQGSEATYESGFVIDKFPISRPNLTFSTLTVSNMSPEDSSIYLCSVDGSRGYGYTFGSGTRLTVV.

This chain connects TRBV7-2 to TRBJ1-2, with D possibly TRBD1 on 5 matching bases. The CDR3 loop spans 13 amino acids. The germline gives CDR1 SGHTA, CDR2 FQGNSA. V lost 5 bases and J 4 bases, leaving 11 bases between the germline ends. The CDR3, as DNA: TGTGCCAGCAGCATAGGGACTGTCTATGGCTACACCTTC. Amino acids: CASSIGTVYGYTF.

The CDR3 coding sequence is TGCGCCAGCAGCCACATGGACAGGGGAAACACCATATATTTT. This sequence encodes CASSHMDRGNTIYF. The rearrangement uses TRBV4-3 and TRBJ1-3, with 7 bases aligning to TRBD1. CDR3 length: 14 residues. The V gene end was trimmed by 3 bases and the J gene end by 4 bases; junction bases not matched to a gene: 3. Germline V lookup: CDR1 LGHNA, CDR2 YSLEER.

The chain is built from TRBV9 and TRBJ2-3; TRBD2 might be the D (6 bases). The CDR3 is made up of 16 amino acids. CDR1 is SGDLS, CDR2 YYNGEE, per germline. V was cut by 0 bases and J by 4 bases, with 15 bases left in between. CDR3 nucleotide sequence: TGTGCCAGCAGCGTAGATTGGAGGGGTTCCCCAGATACGCAGTATTTT. Its protein is CASSVDWRGSPDTQYF.

V is TRBV24-1 and J is TRBJ2-1; maybe TRBD1 (5 bases). Germline V lookup: CDR1 KGHDR, CDR2 SFDVKD. V was shortened by 3 bases and J by 6 bases, with 8 bases between the two germline ends. The CDR3 covers 13 residues. This CDR3 reads CATSDGAVNEQFF. The CDR3 DNA is TGTGCCACCAGTGATGGGGCCGTCAATGAGCAGTTCTTC.

The rearrangement links TRBV10-1 to TRBJ2-1; the match to TRBD2 covers 8 bases. Per the germline V gene, CDR1 is WNHNN and CDR2 is SYGVQD (reference sequence). The junction had 5 bases not matched to a gene; V was cut back by 2 bases and J by 5 bases. The CDR3 covers 15 residues. CDR3 sequence reads: CASSETGGRHNEQFF. The DNA of the CDR3 is TGCGCCAGCAGTGAGACGGGGGGGCGCCACAATGAGCAGTTCTTC.

The V and J genes are TRBV4-3 and TRBJ1-4; the D gene is possibly TRBD1 (6 bases). The CDR3 contains 15 residues. Germline V gene data show CDR1 as LGHNA and CDR2 as YSLEER. The germline V and J ends were trimmed by 1 base and 7 bases, with 13 bases remaining between them. CDR3 sequence: CASSQVQQGFEKLFF. The CDR3 nucleotides are TGCGCCAGCAGCCAAGTTCAACAGGGTTTTGAAAAACTGTTTTTT.

This clone has just one count. The CDR3 nucleotides are TGTGCCAGTAGTATAGAAAGATACGACAGGGTGGCTTTCTTT. Its protein product is CASSIERYDRVAFF. This rearrangement joins TRBV19 to TRBJ1-1; 7 nucleotides agree with TRBD1. This CDR3 comprises 14 residues. Trimming took 0 bases from V and 11 from J; bases not matched to a gene: 9. Germline assignment: CDR1 LNHDA and CDR2 SQIVND (reference sequence).

The sample holds a few counts of this clone. The J gene is TRBJ2-7, the V gene TRBV7-9; possibly TRBD1 for D (6 bases). V shed 1 base and J shed 2 bases, with 24 bases lying between them. The CDR3 is made up of 19 amino acids. The germline CDR1 and CDR2 sequences are SEHNR and FQNEAQ (reference sequence). CDR3 DNA sequence: TGTGCCAGCAGCTTAGTCCTTTGGACAGACAAATCCCAAGCCTACGAGCAGTACGTC. Amino acids: CASSLVLWTDKSQAYEQYV.

The rearrangement uses TRBV28 and TRBJ1-5; TRBD1 matches 9 bases. Germline V lookup: CDR1 MDHEN, CDR2 SYDVKM. V gave up 6 bases and J gave up 6 bases; unmatched junction bases: 0. The CDR3 extends over 12 amino acids. This CDR3 reads CASRDRGQPQHF. The CDR3 DNA sequence: TGTGCCAGCAGGGACAGGGGTCAGCCCCAGCATTTT.

The rearrangement links TRBV24-1 to TRBJ2-2; 9 bases line up with TRBD1. The V gene's germline CDR1 is KGHDR and CDR2 SFDVKD. Unmatched junction bases numbered 9, after V lost 3 bases and J lost 5 bases. The CDR3 totals 17 residues. CDR3 DNA sequence: TGTGCCACCAGTGATCTCCTGACAGGGGGTGAGACCGGGGAGCTGTTTTTT. This encodes CATSDLLTGGETGELFF.

The chain carries TRBV7-2 and TRBJ1-1; D gene uncertain. In germline, CDR1 is SGHTA, CDR2 FQGNSA. The CDR3 is 12 residues long. V gave up 4 bases and J gave up 5 bases, with 8 bases separating them. The CDR3 sequence: CASSYRETEAFF. CDR3 bases: TGTGCCAGCAGCTACCGTGAGACTGAAGCTTTCTTT.

This chain connects TRBV6-2 or TRBV6-3 to TRBJ2-7; D call uncertain. The CDR3 is 13 residues long. Germline loops: CDR1 MNHEY, CDR2 SVGEGT. The ends were cut back, 3 bases at V and 3 bases at J, with 9 bases in the middle. DNA for the CDR3: TGTGCCAGCAGTTATAACAGAGTCTACGAGCAGTACTTC. Translating it yields CASSYNRVYEQYF.

The rearrangement joins TRBV14 to TRBJ2-5, with 9 bases matching TRBD2. V trimming: 0 bases; J trimming: 2 bases; junction bases outside the gene matches: 10. The CDR3 has 18 residues. Germline CDR1 reads SGHDN; CDR2 reads FVKESK. CDR3 in DNA: TGTGCCAGCAGCCAAGATGTCTGGGGGACTAGCAGACAAGAGACCCAGTACTTC. This codes for CASSQDVWGTSRQETQYF. The full variable domain, completed using reference TRBV14 and TRBJ2-5, is EAGVTQFPSHSVIEKGQTVTLRCDPISGHDNLYWYRRVMGKEIKFLLHFVKESKQDESGMPNNRFLAERTGGTYSTLKVQPAELEDSGVYFCASSQDVWGTSRQETQYFGPGTRLLVL.

This clone was recorded only once. The chain is built from TRBV2 and TRBJ1-1, with D unresolved. This CDR3 region has 14 residues. In germline, CDR1 is SNHLY, CDR2 FYNNEI. Trimming cost V 8 bases and J 0 bases, with 13 bases left between them. The CDR3 here is CASSNGALNTEAFF. The CDR3 DNA follows: TGTGCCAGCTCCAACGGTGCCCTGAACACTGAAGCTTTCTTT. The full variable domain, its missing parts supplied by reference TRBV2 and TRBJ1-1, is EPEVTQTPSHQVTQMGQEVILRCVPISNHLYFYWYRQILGQKVEFLVSFYNNEISEKSEIFDDQFSVERPDGSNFTLKIRSTKLEDSAMYFCASSNGALNTEAFFGQGTRLTVV.

V usage is TRBV7-2 and J usage is TRBJ2-6; D may be TRBD2 (5 bases). The CDR3 runs 15 residues. The germline V and J ends were trimmed by 3 bases and 4 bases, with 10 bases remaining between them. Germline-derived CDR1 and CDR2 are SGHTA and FQGNSA. The CDR3 DNA is TGTGCCAGCAGCTTCCGGGGAGCCGGGGCCAACGTCCTGACTTTC. Its translation is CASSFRGAGANVLTF.

This clone was observed once. The rearrangement joins TRBV4-2 to TRBJ2-1; 11 bases line up with TRBD2. The CDR3 consists of 18 residues. Per germline, CDR1 LGHNA and CDR2 YNFKEQ. V was clipped by 1 base and J by 5 bases; unmatched bases: 10. CDR3 in DNA: TGTGCCAGCAGCCAAGCCTGGGGTGGGACTAGCGGCCACAATGAGCAGTTCTTC. Translation: CASSQAWGGTSGHNEQFF.

This sequence joins TRBV27 and TRBJ1-5, with D possibly being TRBD1 (6 bases). The V gene lost 5 bases and the J gene lost 2 bases, with 10 bases spanning the gap. The CDR3 extends over 14 amino acids. Germline values: CDR1 MNHEY, CDR2 SMNVEV (reference sequence). The CDR3 DNA follows: TGTGCCAGCAGTCAGGGGATACGCAATCAGCCCCAGCATTTT. Translating gives CASSQGIRNQPQHF.